The 24 T cell receptor beta chains presented below share a single source sample, sequenced in a study of cytomegalovirus exposure and HLA in healthy donors (dated by TCRdb to 2017 to 2019). The method was the immunoSEQ multiplex PCR assay. For the multiplex PCR, a mixture combining 60 forward primers for TCR Vbeta segments and 13 reverse primers for TCR Jbeta segments was used. TCRdb mirrors the immuneACCESS table, restricted to in-frame sequences. Some clones are absent from its copies; in checked studies, under half trace to an unresolved V gene, and the reason for the others is unknown. The sample table shows about 180,000 clones, and 80% are seen once. The ten largest make up around 1.4% of the sample. Sequenced sample: PBMCs. The receptors originated from a girl between 5 and 17 years old in good health and CMV-seropositive.

The rearrangement uses TRBV13 and TRBJ1-3; D might be TRBD1 (5 bases). Germline CDR1 reads PRHDT; CDR2 reads FYEKMQ (reference sequence). The CDR3 covers 15 residues. V lost 2 bases and J 3 bases, leaving 11 bases between the germline ends. Here the CDR3 DNA reads TGTGCCAGCAGCTTAAGGTTCAGGGATGGAAACACCATATATTTT. This encodes CASSLRFRDGNTIYF.

The chain is built from TRBV4-3 and TRBJ1-2, with 7 bases that match TRBD1. The CDR3 is 14 residues long. The germline gives CDR1 LGHNA, CDR2 YSLEER. V shed 3 bases and J 3 bases; nucleotides not matched to a gene: 4. CDR3 coding DNA: TGCGCCAGCAGCCATTATACAGGGGACTATGGCTACACCTTC. Protein: CASSHYTGDYGYTF.

This chain joins TRBV7-2 and TRBJ2-3; 13 bases line up with TRBD2. Germline trimming cut 3 bases from V and 1 base from J; bases unmatched to any gene: 4. Germline CDR1 reads SGHTA; CDR2 reads FQGNSA. The CDR3 length is 17 residues. The DNA of the CDR3 is TGTGCCAGCAGCTTCCATGGACTAGCGGGGGGCACAGATACGCAGTATTTT. This translates into CASSFHGLAGGTDTQYF.

This clone was observed a few times. The genes are TRBV7-6 and TRBJ1-6, with 10 bases fitting TRBD1. Germline assignment: CDR1 SGHVS and CDR2 FNYEAQ. The junction had 13 bases not matched to a gene; V was cut back by 5 bases and J by 9 bases. The CDR3 is 17 residues long. CDR3 coding DNA: TGTGCCAGCAGCAACGGACAGGGGGTAGTAGGTAGTTCACCCCTCCACTTT. It is translated as CASSNGQGVVGSSPLHF.

J is TRBJ1-2 and V is TRBV5-1; D is perhaps TRBD1 (5 bases). CDR1 is SGHRS and CDR2 is YFSETQ in the germline V gene. CDR3 length equals 13 residues. The ends were cut back, 3 bases at V and 5 bases at J, with 11 bases in the middle. CDR3 nucleotides: TGCGCCAGCAGCTCCAGGGAAGGGTATGGCTACACCTTC. Amino acids: CASSSREGYGYTF.

This chain connects TRBV5-6 to TRBJ2-5; 8 bases agree with TRBD2. Trimming cost V 0 bases and J 2 bases; bases outside gene matches: 3. The CDR3 runs to 15 residues. Germline V gives CDR1 SGHDT, CDR2 YYEEEE. The CDR3, as DNA: TGTGCCAGCAGCTTGGAAGCGGGAGCGCAAGAGACCCAGTACTTC. Protein product: CASSLEAGAQETQYF.

The gene calls are TRBV25-1 and TRBJ2-2, with TRBD1 identical over 7 bases. This CDR3 spans 16 amino acids. Per the germline V gene, CDR1 is MGHDK and CDR2 is SYGVNS. With V trimmed by 2 bases and J by 5 bases, 8 bases remained unmatched. CDR3 DNA: TGTGCCAGCAGTGAAGGCGGACAGGAATGGACCGGGGAGCTGTTTTTT. Amino acid sequence: CASSEGGQEWTGELFF. Using reference TRBV25-1 and TRBJ2-2 for the parts outside the CDR3, the full variable domain is EADIYQTPRYLVIGTGKKITLECSQTMGHDKMYWYQQDPGMELHLIHYSYGVNSTEKGDLSSESTVSRIRTEHFPLTLESARPSHTSQYLCASSEGGQEWTGELFFGEGSRLTVL.

The rearrangement links TRBV7-9 to TRBJ1-2; TRBD1 might be the D (6 bases). The CDR3 has 17 residues. V was cut by 5 bases and J by 1 base, with 20 bases left in between. The germline CDR1 and CDR2 sequences are SEHNR and FQNEAQ (reference sequence). The CDR3 reads CASSGGAGTRINYGYTF. For the CDR3, the DNA is TGTGCCAGCAGCGGTGGAGCCGGGACACGGATTAACTATGGCTACACCTTC.

V and J are TRBV6-5 and TRBJ2-5; 8 bases align to TRBD2. The CDR3 extends over 14 amino acids. Germline V gene sequence: CDR1 MNHEY, CDR2 SVGAGI. V shed 6 bases, J shed 2 bases, and the junction held 5 bases outside the gene matches. Here the CDR3 reads CASRRGTSQETQYF. The CDR3 nucleotides read TGTGCCAGCAGGCGGGGGACTAGTCAAGAGACCCAGTACTTC.

The CDR3 DNA is TGTGCCTGGACACCCGGGGTCAACACTGAAGCTTTCTTT. Its translation: CAWTPGVNTEAFF. The chain is built from TRBV30 and TRBJ1-1, with unresolved D. The CDR3 is 13 residues long. Germline assignment: CDR1 GTSNPN and CDR2 SVGIG (reference sequence). Between the trimmed V and J ends, which lost 4 bases and 2 bases, there was a span of 11 bases.

The chain couples TRBV19 to TRBJ1-2, with D possibly matching TRBD1 (5 bases). V lost 6 bases to trimming and J lost 7 bases, with 15 bases between them. The CDR3 has 13 amino acids. Per germline, CDR1 LNHDA and CDR2 SQIVND (reference sequence). The CDR3 nucleotides read TGTGCCAGTAGGACTAGGCAGGGAAGTGGCTACACCTTC. This codes for CASRTRQGSGYTF.

This clone has only one observation. The chain is built from TRBV18 and TRBJ2-7; TRBD1 matches 10 bases. The V gene's germline CDR1 is KGHSH and CDR2 LQKENI. Trimming cost V 6 bases and J 3 bases; bases outside gene matches: 11. This CDR3 is built from 16 residues. CDR3 region: CASSPNTGTGVYEQYF. CDR3 DNA: TGTGCCAGCTCGCCTAATACCGGGACAGGGGTCTACGAGCAGTACTTC. The entire variable domain, with the rest obtained from reference TRBV18 and TRBJ2-7, is as follows: NAGVMQNPRHLVRRRGQEARLRCSPMKGHSHVYWYRQLPEEGLKFMVYLQKENIIDESGMPKERFSAEFPKEGPSILRIQQVVRGDSAAYFCASSPNTGTGVYEQYFGPGTRLTVT.

This chain joins TRBV27 and TRBJ2-7; 11 nucleotides match TRBD2. The CDR3 runs to 15 residues. Trimming cost V 5 bases and J 7 bases; bases outside gene matches: 10. The V gene's germline CDR1 is MNHEY and CDR2 SMNVEV (reference sequence). This chain's CDR3 is CASSPVAGGPREQYF. The CDR3 nucleotides read TGTGCCAGCAGTCCAGTAGCGGGAGGGCCTCGGGAGCAGTACTTC.

This clone was counted only a few times. CDR3 coding DNA: TGTGCCAGCAGCATCCCGGGACAGGGAGAAAAACTGTTTTTT. It encodes CASSIPGQGEKLFF. The chain carries TRBV14 and TRBJ1-4, with 9 positions matching TRBD1. The CDR3 extends over 14 amino acids. The trim removed 5 bases at V and 8 bases at J, leaving 6 bases unmatched. The germline CDR1 and CDR2 sequences are SGHDN and FVKESK.

The chain carries TRBV5-4 and TRBJ2-3; 11 bases align to TRBD2. J gave up 2 bases and V 4 bases, and 6 bases lay outside the gene matches. Germline CDR1 and CDR2: SGHNT and YYREEE (reference sequence). CDR3 length: 16 residues. The DNA for the CDR3 is TGTGCCAGCAGCGCCGGGACTAGCGGATACACAGATACGCAGTATTTT. As protein: CASSAGTSGYTDTQYF.

The chain recombines TRBV6-5 with TRBJ2-7, with 7 bases lining up with TRBD2. The germline CDR1 and CDR2 sequences are MNHEY and SVGAGI. CDR3 length equals 13 residues. J gave up 2 bases and V 5 bases, and 3 bases lay outside the gene matches. CDR3: CASSRAGAYEQYF. Written as DNA, the CDR3 is TGTGCCAGCAGTCGCGCGGGGGCCTACGAGCAGTACTTC.

This clone was recorded only once. The chain combines TRBV18 with TRBJ2-5; D perhaps matches TRBD1 (5 bases). The CDR3 length is 14 residues. Germline CDR1 is KGHSH and CDR2 is LQKENI. With 0 bases removed from V and 2 bases from J, the gap between germline ends came to 7 bases. This CDR3 reads CASSPPDRQETQYF. In DNA, the CDR3 is TGTGCCAGCTCACCACCCGACAGACAAGAGACCCAGTACTTC.

The J gene is TRBJ2-7, the V gene TRBV4-1; TRBD2 might be the D (5 bases). Trimming left V 2 bases short and J 5 bases short, with 19 bases between. The CDR3 runs 16 residues. CDR1 is MGHRA, CDR2 YSYEKL, per germline. CDR3 region: CASSQNRDHGPHEQYF. CDR3 coding DNA: TGCGCCAGCAGCCAAAACCGGGATCATGGTCCCCACGAGCAGTACTTC.

J is TRBJ2-1 and V is TRBV21-1; the table assigns TRBD2, which was not confirmed against the DNA. TRBV21-1 is termed a pseudogene. This CDR3 region has 12 residues. In nucleotides, the CDR3 is TGTGCCAGCAGCAAAGGGAGCCTGGAGCAGTTCTTC. This sequence encodes CASSKGSLEQFF.

The chain has TRBV6-6 and TRBJ2-3, with 9 nucleotides matching TRBD1. The CDR3 spans 16 residues. V lost 6 bases to trimming and J lost 3 bases; unmatched junction nucleotides: 10. Per the germline V gene, CDR1 is MNHNY and CDR2 is SVGAGI (reference sequence). CDR3 residues: CASSLRDRDRTDTQYF. For the CDR3, the DNA is TGTGCCAGCAGCCTCCGGGACAGGGATAGGACAGATACGCAGTATTTT.

The chain links TRBV6-5 to TRBJ2-3, with D possibly TRBD2 on 7 matching bases. V lost 11 bases and J 4 bases, leaving 16 bases between the germline ends. The CDR3 is 13 amino acids. In germline, CDR1 is MNHEY, CDR2 SVGAGI. The CDR3 region has the DNA TGTGCCGCACGACGGGGGGCGGCAGATACGCAGTATTTT. As protein: CAARRGAADTQYF.

In DNA, the CDR3 is TGCGCCAGCGTTCCGGGACAGGGGAGCAATGAGCAGTTCTTC. It yields the protein CASVPGQGSNEQFF. This rearrangement joins TRBV5-1 to TRBJ2-1; TRBD1 matches 10 bases. The germline V gene encodes CDR1 SGHRS and CDR2 YFSETQ. The CDR3 consists of 14 residues. V lost 7 bases to trimming and J lost 6 bases; unmatched junction nucleotides: 7.

The rearrangement links TRBV5-8 to TRBJ1-4, with a possible D match to TRBD1 (6 bases). V lost 2 bases and J lost 7, with 12 bases in between. The CDR3 runs 14 residues. Per germline, CDR1 SGHTS and CDR2 YDEGEE. DNA of the CDR3: TGTGCCAGCAGCTTCGGGCAGGGGATTGAAAAACTGTTTTTT. Protein sequence: CASSFGQGIEKLFF.

J is TRBJ2-2 and V is TRBV6-5; TRBD2 agrees at 8 bases. This CDR3 spans 15 amino acids. V gave up 6 bases and J gave up 7 bases; unmatched junction bases: 10. CDR1 is MNHEY and CDR2 is SVGAGI in the germline V gene. DNA for the CDR3: TGTGCCAGCAGCCTTCAAATAGCGGGATACGGGGAGCTGTTTTTT. Protein: CASSLQIAGYGELFF.